The next 14 T cell receptor beta chains were all read from a single sample in a study of blood T cell repertoires in COVID-19. Libraries were prepared by immunoSEQ multiplex PCR; TCRdb keeps only in-frame clonotypes and omits some of them. The repertoire holds fewer than 35,000 clones, with less than 90% as singletons. Input material: peripheral blood. Receptors were obtained from a man in his sixties or seventies with active COVID-19.

The J gene is TRBJ2-7, the V gene TRBV30; TRBD2 is a possible D gene (5 bases). CDR3 length: 15 residues. Trimming cost V 1 base and J 7 bases, with 20 bases left between them. CDR1 and CDR2 (germline): GTSNPN, SVGIG (reference sequence). This CDR3 reads CAWSAPTMNPTEQYF. The CDR3 nucleotides read TGTGCCTGGAGTGCCCCGACTATGAACCCCACTGAGCAGTACTTC.

This clone has a single count. This CDR3 is missing its conserved last phenylalanine or tryptophan, likely due to a read error. The limits of the CDR3 on the DNA are not certain, so only TCRdb's listed CDR3 is given. The CDR3 loop is CASSIRSLG. The chain couples TRBV7-9 to TRBJ2-3; the tabulated D call, TRBD2, remains unverified against the DNA. Germline CDR1 SEHNR, CDR2 FQNEAQ (reference sequence). The CDR3 comprises 9 residues, both ends counted.

The chain combines TRBV11-3 with TRBJ2-3; 8 positions match TRBD1. The CDR3 runs to 14 residues. The J segment lost 1 base and the V segment lost 5 bases, leaving 2 bases of the junction unmatched. Germline CDR1 is SGHNT and CDR2 is YENEEA. The CDR3 is CASSPGGGTDTQYF. In DNA, the CDR3 is TGTGCCAGCAGCCCAGGGGGCGGCACAGATACGCAGTATTTT.

The V and J genes are TRBV7-2 and TRBJ1-2, with D maybe TRBD1 (6 bases). CDR3 size: 13 residues. Germline CDR1 is SGHTA and CDR2 is FQGNSA. V lost 3 bases to trimming and J lost 3 bases, with 8 bases between them. CDR3 region: CASSFNRDYGYTF. For the CDR3, the DNA is TGTGCCAGCAGCTTTAACAGGGACTATGGCTACACCTTC.

The chain recombines TRBV28 with TRBJ2-2; 11 bases are shared with TRBD1. Per the germline V gene, CDR1 is MDHEN and CDR2 is SYDVKM. The ends lost 5 bases at V and 5 bases at J; junction bases unmatched: 13. The CDR3 contains 18 residues. The CDR3 DNA sequence: TGTGCCAGCAGTCTCCCCCGGACAGGGGGCGCATGGACCGGGGAGCTGTTTTTT. It yields the protein CASSLPRTGGAWTGELFF. Supplemented by reference TRBV28 and TRBJ2-2, the full variable domain reads DVKVTQSSRYLVKRTGEKVFLECVQDMDHENMFWYRQDPGLGLRLIYFSYDVKMKEKGDIPEGYSVSREKKERFSLILESASTNQTSMYLCASSLPRTGGAWTGELFFGEGSRLTVL.

This rearrangement joins TRBV29-1 to TRBJ1-1; 9 bases line up with TRBD1. Per germline, CDR1 SQVTM and CDR2 ANQGSEA. The CDR3 totals 15 residues. With V trimmed by 5 bases and J by 1 base, 8 bases remained unmatched. DNA for the CDR3: TGCAGCGTTTTACCAGCGGGACAGGGGAACACTGAAGCTTTCTTT. As protein: CSVLPAGQGNTEAFF.

V usage is TRBV30 and J usage is TRBJ1-5; no clear D. Looked up from germline, CDR1 is GTSNPN and CDR2 is SVGIG (reference sequence). The CDR3 totals 11 residues. Trimming took 3 bases from V and 11 from J, leaving 11 bases between them. The CDR3 DNA reads as TGTGCCTGGAGGGTTCAATCAGCCCAGCATTTT. It specifies CAWRVQSAQHF.

The rearrangement uses TRBV27 and TRBJ2-7; TRBD2 aligns across 7 bases. Germline CDR1 is MNHEY and CDR2 is SMNVEV (reference sequence). This CDR3 is 14 amino acids long. The V segment lost 2 bases and the J segment 2 bases; nucleotides outside the gene matches: 3. The CDR3, as DNA: TGTGCCAGCAGTTTAGGGGGGGGACCCTACGAGCAGTACTTC. This encodes CASSLGGGPYEQYF.

The V gene is TRBV7-9, the J gene TRBJ1-1, with no clear D. V was clipped by 2 bases and J by 1 base, with 11 bases between them. The CDR3 loop spans 15 amino acids. The germline V gene has CDR1 SEHNR and CDR2 FQNEAQ (reference sequence). The CDR3 DNA reads as TGTGCCAGCAGCTTATCGCAGGTTAAGAACACTGAAGCTTTCTTT. Amino acids: CASSLSQVKNTEAFF.

The genes are TRBV5-1 and TRBJ2-3; 10 bases fit TRBD2. This CDR3 is 18 amino acids long. With V trimmed by 1 base and J by 0 bases, 8 bases remained unmatched. Germline V gives CDR1 SGHRS, CDR2 YFSETQ. Here the CDR3 DNA reads TGCGCCAGCAGCTTGCCTAGCGGGAGACCACGTAGCACAGATACGCAGTATTTT. Protein sequence: CASSLPSGRPRSTDTQYF.

The chain couples TRBV7-2 to TRBJ2-1, with 9 bases lining up with TRBD1. CDR3 length: 15 amino acids. The germline CDR1 and CDR2 sequences are SGHTA and FQGNSA. Trimming took 3 bases from V and 8 from J; bases not matched to a gene: 8. The CDR3, as DNA: TGTGCCAGCAGCTTCGCCGGGACAGGGATGTATGAGCAGTTCTTC. Amino acid sequence: CASSFAGTGMYEQFF.

This chain uses TRBV12-3 or TRBV12-4 with TRBJ1-1; no clear D. Trimming left V 6 bases short and J 6 bases short, with 14 bases between. The CDR3 is made up of 13 amino acids. CDR3: CASRVDQRAEAFF. The CDR3 DNA sequence: TGTGCCAGCAGAGTCGATCAGAGGGCTGAAGCTTTCTTT.

The V call is TRBV6-2 or TRBV6-3, the J call TRBJ1-6, with TRBD1 as a possible D gene (5 bases). Germline values: CDR1 MNHEY, CDR2 SVGEGT. The CDR3 covers 14 residues. V lost 5 bases, J lost 7 bases, and 12 bases lay in between. The CDR3 nucleotides are TGTGCCAGCAGTCAGGGAGGAGGGAATTCACCCCTCCACTTT. It is translated as CASSQGGGNSPLHF.

The rearrangement links TRBV7-8 to TRBJ2-3; no clear D gene. The germline gives CDR1 SGHVS, CDR2 FQNEAQ. The CDR3 runs 12 residues. V lost 5 bases to trimming and J lost 2 bases, with 5 bases between them. CDR3 in DNA: TGTGCCAGCAGCATACTCACAGATACGCAGTATTTT. Encoded protein: CASSILTDTQYF.